What follows are 12 T cell receptor beta chains derived from one specimen sequenced in a study of T cells in Graves' hyperthyroidism and ophthalmopathy. RNA transcripts gave rise to amplified TCR beta CDR3 regions. The HTBI primer set served for first-round RT-PCR of the TCR CDR3. TCRdb re-called the multiplex PCR reads through MiXCR, storing one row per CDR3 protein. The table shows about 130,000 distinct CDR3 sequences, with around 21% occurring only once. Sequencing was carried out using blood. These receptors all stem from a woman between 45 and 60 years old with Graves' hyperthyroidism that later progressed to Graves' ophthalmopathy.

This clonotype was observed many times. The rearrangement joins TRBV28 to TRBJ2-7; 7 bases line up with TRBD2. Looked up from germline, CDR1 is MDHEN and CDR2 is SYDVKM. V was clipped by 2 bases and J by 0 bases; unmatched bases: 4. The CDR3 length is 15 residues. CDR3 coding DNA: TGTGCCAGCAGTTTAGCGGGAGTTCCCTCCTACGAGCAGTACTTC. It codes for CASSLAGVPSYEQYF.

This clonotype was picked up many times. The chain uses TRBV3-1 and TRBJ2-1, with no clear D. V lost 4 bases, J lost 5 bases, and 12 bases lay in between. The germline CDR1 and CDR2 sequences are LGHDT and YNNKEL (reference sequence). This CDR3 is 14 amino acids long. The CDR3 nucleotides read TGTGCCAGCAGCCTCCGTGGGTCCAACAATGAGCAGTTCTTC. It is translated as CASSLRGSNNEQFF.

This clonotype was seen more than once but under ten times. This chain uses TRBV19 with TRBJ2-2; D is uncertain. The CDR3 spans 13 residues. Germline V gene sequence: CDR1 LNHDA, CDR2 SQIVND (reference sequence). Trimming removed 2 bases from V and 4 bases from J, with 5 bases in between. DNA of the CDR3: TGTGCCAGTAGTATACAAAGCACCGGGGAGCTGTTTTTT. It translates to CASSIQSTGELFF.

This clonotype was seen a handful of times. The rearrangement links TRBV28 to TRBJ1-2; a weak D match, TRBD1 (6 bases). Germline values: CDR1 MDHEN, CDR2 SYDVKM. V was clipped by 5 bases and J by 2 bases, with 18 bases between them. The CDR3 spans 16 residues. The CDR3 loop is CASSPIITGANYGYTF. CDR3 bases: TGTGCCAGCAGTCCGATCATAACGGGGGCCAACTATGGCTACACCTTC.

V usage is TRBV19 and J usage is TRBJ1-3; tentative D call: TRBD1 (5 bases). V dropped 5 bases and J dropped 2 bases, with 13 bases sitting between them. This CDR3 has 15 amino acids. Germline-derived CDR1 and CDR2 are LNHDA and SQIVND (reference sequence). CDR3 coding DNA: TGTGCCAGTAGTCCGGGACCCGGCGCTGGAAACACCATATATTTT. It codes for CASSPGPGAGNTIYF.

Many counts were recorded for this clonotype. The chain carries TRBV5-5 and TRBJ1-5; possible D gene TRBD1, 5 bases. Germline lookup yields CDR1 SGHKS and CDR2 YYEKEE (reference sequence). Trimming pared 3 bases from V and 0 bases from J, leaving 19 bases between. This CDR3 is built from 18 residues. CDR3 sequence reads: CASSSGGRGLHSNQPQHF. CDR3 nucleotides: TGTGCCAGCAGCTCCGGCGGTCGGGGCCTACATAGCAATCAGCCCCAGCATTTT.

This clonotype was detected many times. The genes are TRBV27 and TRBJ2-5; TRBD2 matches 8 bases. Germline values: CDR1 MNHEY, CDR2 SMNVEV (reference sequence). CDR3 size: 15 residues. With 0 bases clipped from V and 3 bases from J, the junction kept 3 bases outside the gene matches. The CDR3 protein is CASSLSRRGEETQYF. CDR3 nucleotide sequence: TGTGCCAGCAGTTTATCGAGGCGGGGGGAAGAGACCCAGTACTTC.

This clonotype has a count of ten or more. The V gene is TRBV3-1, the J gene TRBJ2-4, with D possibly matching TRBD1 (6 bases). The germline V gene encodes CDR1 LGHDT and CDR2 YNNKEL (reference sequence). Trimming removed 0 bases at V and 8 bases at J, with 20 bases between. This CDR3 region has 17 residues. CDR3 protein: CASSQDLTGYATDIQYF. CDR3 DNA: TGTGCCAGCAGCCAAGATCTCACAGGGTATGCCACCGACATTCAGTACTTC.

This clonotype showed up many times. The chain couples TRBV18 to TRBJ2-3; D gene unclear. V lost 6 bases to trimming and J lost 8 bases, with 15 bases between them. The germline V gene encodes CDR1 KGHSH and CDR2 LQKENI. The CDR3 is 13 residues long. CDR3 protein: CASSPNRYGTQYF. CDR3 bases: TGTGCCAGCTCTCCTAACCGGTATGGTACGCAGTATTTT.

This clonotype appeared many times. The V gene is TRBV12-3 or TRBV12-4, the J gene TRBJ2-1; 8 nucleotides align to TRBD2. The CDR3 runs 17 residues. The J segment lost 0 bases and the V segment lost 5 bases, leaving 9 bases of the junction unmatched. CDR3 sequence (DNA): TGTGCCAGCAGTCCCGGGGGGGGCGGGAGCTCCTACAATGAGCAGTTCTTC. Amino acid sequence: CASSPGGGGSSYNEQFF.

This clonotype was recorded at least ten times. The chain links TRBV7-2 to TRBJ2-5, with TRBD2 matching over 8 bases. Looked up from germline, CDR1 is SGHTA and CDR2 is FQGNSA. J gave up 13 bases and V 4 bases, and 5 bases lay outside the gene matches. The CDR3 is 11 amino acids. CDR3 region: CASSSLAGLYF. The DNA for the CDR3 is TGTGCCAGCAGCTCTCTAGCGGGCCTGTACTTC.

This clonotype came up many times. Here the CDR3 DNA reads TGTGCCAGCAGGGTTTTTCAGGGGAACAATGAGCAGTTCTTC. Translating gives CASRVFQGNNEQFF. The chain uses TRBV2 and TRBJ2-1, with a possible D match to TRBD1 (6 bases). Trimming left V 6 bases short and J 5 bases short, with 14 bases between. This CDR3 has 14 amino acids. The germline V gene has CDR1 SNHLY and CDR2 FYNNEI.